This TCR beta chain is from a study of graft-versus-host responses after intestinal transplantation. In the study overall: Each patient got anti-thymocyte globulin induction, then tacrolimus and steroids for about 3 years.

Produced via immunoSEQ multiplex PCR; TCRdb's table is partial and in-frame only. This sample has more than 9,500 clones, with 35% found just once. Responder cells labeled with CFSE (around 200,000) were co-plated with irradiated stimulator cells labeled with violet dye (around 200,000). CFSE-low proliferating responders, CD3+CD4+ and CD3+CD8+, were sorted post-reaction. V lost 5 bases to trimming and J lost 5 bases, with 22 bases between them. The CDR3 has 18 residues. Germline CDR1 and CDR2: SGHTA and FQGTGA. Study-wide results and limits: The authors found GvH clones in recipient marrow, some appearing first in ileum or blood. Patients with graft-donor T cell macrochimerism had high graft-versus-host to host-versus-graft clonal ratios in allografts.

The sequence was obtained from a human patient who received an intestinal transplant. This sample comprised alloreactive CD8+ T cells from a mixed lymphocyte reaction culture, obtained before intestinal transplant. Stated subset: CFSE-low proliferating T cells sorted from roughly six-day pre-transplant mixed lymphocyte reaction (GvH or HvG direction). The chain is built from TRBV7-3 and TRBJ2-6, with D unresolved. The CDR3 spells CASSKAKRLQSRANVLTF. CDR3 in DNA: TGTGCCAGCAGCAAAGCTAAACGCTTACAAAGTCGGGCCAACGTCCTGACTTTC. Variable domain in full (rest from reference TRBV7-3 and TRBJ2-6): GAGVSQTPSNKVTEKGKYVELRCDPISGHTALYWYRQSLGQGPEFLIYFQGTGAADDSGLPNDRFFAVRPEGSVSTLKIQRTERGDSAVYLCASSKAKRLQSRANVLTFGAGSRLTVL.